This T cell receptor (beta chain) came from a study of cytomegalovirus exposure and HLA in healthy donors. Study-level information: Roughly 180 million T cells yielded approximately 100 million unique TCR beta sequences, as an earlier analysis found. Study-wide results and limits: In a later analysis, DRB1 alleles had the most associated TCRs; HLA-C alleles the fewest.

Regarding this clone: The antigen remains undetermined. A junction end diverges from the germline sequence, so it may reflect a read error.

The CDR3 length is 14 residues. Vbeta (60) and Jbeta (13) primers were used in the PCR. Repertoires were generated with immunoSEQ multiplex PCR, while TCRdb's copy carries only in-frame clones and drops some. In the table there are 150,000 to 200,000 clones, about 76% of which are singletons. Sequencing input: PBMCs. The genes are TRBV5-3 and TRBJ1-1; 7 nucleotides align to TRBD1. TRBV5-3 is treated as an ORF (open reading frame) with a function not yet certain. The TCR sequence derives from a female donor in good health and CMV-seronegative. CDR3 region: CASSLGDRDTEAFF. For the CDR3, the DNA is TGTGCCAGCAGCTTGGGAGACAGGGACACTGAAGCTTTCTTT.